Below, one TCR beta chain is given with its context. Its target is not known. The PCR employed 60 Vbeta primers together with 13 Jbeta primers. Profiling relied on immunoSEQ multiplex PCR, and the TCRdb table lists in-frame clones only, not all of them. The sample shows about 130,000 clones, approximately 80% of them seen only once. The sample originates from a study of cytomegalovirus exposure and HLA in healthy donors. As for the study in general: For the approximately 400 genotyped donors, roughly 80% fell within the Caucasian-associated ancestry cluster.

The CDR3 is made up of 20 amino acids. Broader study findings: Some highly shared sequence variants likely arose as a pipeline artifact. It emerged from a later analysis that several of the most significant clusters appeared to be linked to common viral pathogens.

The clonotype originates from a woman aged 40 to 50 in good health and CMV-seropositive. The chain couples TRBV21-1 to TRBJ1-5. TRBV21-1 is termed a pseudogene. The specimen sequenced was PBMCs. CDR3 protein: CASSKRGTVLGSWQHQPQHF. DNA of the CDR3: TGTGCCAGCAGCAAAAGAGGAACAGTACTGGGGAGCTGGCAGCATCAGCCCCAGCATTTT.